The 19 T cell receptor beta chains in this list originate from one sample, sequenced in a study of cytomegalovirus exposure and HLA in healthy donors. The PCR used 60 Vbeta and 13 Jbeta primers. Clones were read by immunoSEQ multiplex PCR, and TCRdb kept only the in-frame ones, dropping some. The sample has roughly 120,000 clones, roughly 67% seen once. Sequencing was done on a sample of PBMCs. The receptors shown here come from a man aged 40-55 years in good health and CMV-seronegative.

This clone has only one observation. This rearrangement joins TRBV19 to TRBJ1-5; tentative D call: TRBD1 (6 bases). CDR1 is LNHDA, CDR2 SQIVND, per germline (reference sequence). V lost 3 bases, J lost 9 bases, and 15 bases lay in between. The CDR3 covers 14 residues. The CDR3 sequence is CASSMGAGDRPQHF. The DNA of the CDR3 is TGTGCCAGTAGTATGGGGGCGGGGGACCGGCCCCAGCATTTT.

This clone was picked up a small number of times. This chain joins TRBV4-2 and TRBJ2-7, with 11 positions matching TRBD2. CDR3 length: 18 amino acids. Germline values: CDR1 LGHNA, CDR2 YNFKEQ. The J segment lost 7 bases and the V segment lost 1 base, leaving 15 bases of the junction unmatched. CDR3 loop: CASSQAASGGPLTWEQYF. The CDR3 DNA reads as TGTGCCAGCAGCCAAGCGGCTAGCGGGGGGCCCTTAACCTGGGAGCAGTACTTC.

This chain joins TRBV15 and TRBJ1-1; a weak D match, TRBD1 (5 bases). Germline lookup yields CDR1 LNHNV and CDR2 YYDKDF (reference sequence). This CDR3 region has 14 residues. Deletions cut 6 bases from V and 4 bases from J, with 15 bases between. DNA of the CDR3: TGTGCCACCAGACTAAGGGAGGGGATCACTGAAGCTTTCTTT. Translation: CATRLREGITEAFF.

The rearrangement uses TRBV27 and TRBJ2-5; possibly TRBD2 for D (6 bases). V was clipped by 1 base and J by 6 bases, with 9 bases between them. CDR3 length: 13 amino acids. Germline V gene lookup returns CDR1 MNHEY and CDR2 SMNVEV (reference sequence). CDR3 protein: CASSLWGEKTQYF. CDR3 bases: TGTGCCAGCAGTTTATGGGGGGAGAAGACCCAGTACTTC.

The rearrangement uses TRBV28 and TRBJ1-5; 9 bases align to TRBD1. The CDR3 contains 15 residues. Germline loops: CDR1 MDHEN, CDR2 SYDVKM. V lost 6 bases to trimming and J lost 2 bases; unmatched junction nucleotides: 5. CDR3 sequence (DNA): TGTGCCAGCAGAAACACAGGGGGCGGCAATCAGCCCCAGCATTTT. Amino acids: CASRNTGGGNQPQHF.

The V and J genes are TRBV6-5 and TRBJ1-4, with D maybe TRBD1 (5 bases). The CDR3 length is 15 residues. Per germline, CDR1 MNHEY and CDR2 SVGAGI. Trimming left V 0 bases short and J 7 bases short, with 12 bases between. The CDR3 DNA sequence: TGTGCCAGCAGTTACTCATCGGGGGACGGTGAAAAACTGTTTTTT. Translation gives CASSYSSGDGEKLFF.

In the case of this clone: Its ends do not fully match the called genes, so a read error is possible. This chain links TRBV5-4 with TRBJ1-2; D not resolved. The CDR3 length is 13 residues. Germline lookup yields CDR1 SGHNT and CDR2 YYREEE (reference sequence). The DNA for the CDR3 is TGTGCCAGCAGCCCCGAATCCAACTATGGCTACCCCTTC. Translation gives CASSPESNYGYPF.

The chain recombines TRBV18 with TRBJ2-3; 14 bases are a match to TRBD2. The CDR3 has 17 residues. Germline V gives CDR1 KGHSH, CDR2 LQKENI. The junction had 4 bases not matched to a gene; V was cut back by 3 bases and J by 2 bases. The CDR3 loop reads CASSPGLAGVITDTQYF. The CDR3 DNA reads as TGTGCCAGCTCACCGGGACTAGCGGGGGTGATCACAGATACGCAGTATTTT.

This clone was seen only a few times. For the CDR3, the DNA is TGTGCCAGCAGCTTGTCATGGGGGCTTAGGATTGATGGCTACACCTTC. It codes for CASSLSWGLRIDGYTF. The gene calls are TRBV5-4 and TRBJ1-2; possibly TRBD1 for D (6 bases). The CDR3 length is 16 residues. Trimming pared 1 base from V and 6 bases from J, leaving 19 bases between. Per germline, CDR1 SGHNT and CDR2 YYREEE (reference sequence).

The chain uses TRBV19 and TRBJ1-5; D unresolved. The CDR3 is 15 amino acids. Germline V gives CDR1 LNHDA, CDR2 SQIVND (reference sequence). Trimming took off 4 bases at V and 0 bases at J, with 10 bases between the two ends. Here the CDR3 reads CASSTLYPSNQPQHF. CDR3 nucleotides: TGTGCCAGTAGTACCCTCTACCCTAGCAATCAGCCCCAGCATTTT.

V gene TRBV4-2 combines with J gene TRBJ2-5; 11 positions match TRBD2. V trimming: 4 bases; J trimming: 1 base; junction bases outside the gene matches: 8. Germline V gene sequence: CDR1 LGHNA, CDR2 YNFKEQ. CDR3 length: 17 residues. The CDR3 nucleotides are TGTGCCAGCAGCCCCTTAGCGGGGGGGACGGGCCAAGAGACCCAGTACTTC. Its protein product is CASSPLAGGTGQETQYF.

The chain uses TRBV18 and TRBJ1-6; 7 bases line up with TRBD1. The germline CDR1 and CDR2 sequences are KGHSH and LQKENI. CDR3 size: 14 residues. After removal of 5 bases from V and 9 bases from J, the junction contained 7 bases not matched to a gene. The CDR3: CASSSADRASPLHF. As DNA, the CDR3 is TGTGCCAGCTCATCGGCAGACAGGGCTTCACCCCTCCACTTT.

This chain connects TRBV7-9 to TRBJ1-1; possibly TRBD1 for D (6 bases). The CDR3 spans 17 residues. The germline gives CDR1 SEHNR, CDR2 FQNEAQ (reference sequence). V shed 5 bases and J shed 3 bases, with 22 bases lying between them. DNA for the CDR3: TGTGCCAGCAGCGCCCCGGCACAGGGTAGGGGAGACACTGAAGCTTTCTTT. Its translation: CASSAPAQGRGDTEAFF.

Only a few counts were recorded for this clone. The chain links TRBV7-9 to TRBJ2-7; no reliable D call. Trimming cost V 8 bases and J 0 bases, with 5 bases left between them. The CDR3 is 11 residues long. The germline V gene has CDR1 SEHNR and CDR2 FQNEAQ (reference sequence). DNA for the CDR3: TGTGCCAGCTCTCCCTCCTACGAGCAGTACTTC. Translating gives CASSPSYEQYF.

The table lists this clone with a few counts. The gene calls are TRBV2 and TRBJ1-5; weak D call: TRBD1 (5 bases). In germline, CDR1 is SNHLY, CDR2 FYNNEI. The CDR3 loop spans 14 amino acids. Trimming stripped 4 bases from V and 1 base from J, with 8 bases between. The CDR3 DNA reads as TGTGCCAGCAGTGGACAGAACAGCAATCAGCCCCAGCATTTT. Protein sequence: CASSGQNSNQPQHF.

The rearrangement joins TRBV28 to TRBJ2-7; D is undetermined. V lost 2 bases and J lost 0, with 11 bases in between. This CDR3 region has 15 residues. Germline values: CDR1 MDHEN, CDR2 SYDVKM. Here the CDR3 reads CASSLQEDPSYEQYF. The DNA for the CDR3 is TGTGCCAGCAGTTTACAGGAAGACCCCTCCTACGAGCAGTACTTC.

V gene TRBV9 combines with J gene TRBJ2-2, with no clear D. Germline CDR1 and CDR2: SGDLS and YYNGEE. This CDR3 spans 14 amino acids. Trimming took 2 bases from V and 6 from J, leaving 11 bases between them. The CDR3 nucleotides are TGTGCCAGCAGCGTCGCCCCCGAGGCCGGGGAGCTGTTTTTT. Translated, it gives CASSVAPEAGELFF.

CDR3 sequence: CASTPENRGDEAFF. The CDR3 DNA follows: TGCGCCAGCACTCCAGAGAATAGGGGCGATGAAGCTTTCTTT. This rearrangement joins TRBV10-1 to TRBJ1-1, with D possibly matching TRBD1 (5 bases). Trimming removed 7 bases from V and 7 bases from J, with 19 bases in between. The CDR3 length is 14 residues. The germline gives CDR1 WNHNN, CDR2 SYGVQD (reference sequence).

In this sample, this clone turned up a few times. J is TRBJ2-5 and V is TRBV11-2, with 10 bases matching TRBD2. The CDR3 loop spans 17 amino acids. Germline trimming cut 6 bases from V and 2 bases from J; bases unmatched to any gene: 12. Germline-derived CDR1 and CDR2 are SGHAT and FQNNGV. This CDR3 is CASSQRGGRGTQETQYF. The CDR3 nucleotides are TGTGCCAGCAGTCAGCGGGGGGGCCGAGGGACACAAGAGACCCAGTACTTC.